This TCR beta chain was obtained from a study of cytomegalovirus exposure and HLA in healthy donors. Findings and caveats of the study: TCR beta V- and J-gene trimming was later associated with a missense DCLRE1C variant. There were some public TCRs occurring in many donors, but most TCR sequences were rare. Among TCR beta chains, those listed as cytomegalovirus-associated numbered under 200.

A word on this clone: Antigen unknown. Other DNA sequences in this specimen translate into the identical CDR3.

The PCR used 60 Vbeta and 13 Jbeta primers. Profiling relied on immunoSEQ multiplex PCR, and the TCRdb table lists in-frame clones only, not all of them. The table includes just over 150,000 clones, 86% detected once. Each donor's status was that of a healthy bone marrow donor. The source of this sequence is a woman aged 18 to 35 in good health and CMV-seronegative. The sequencing sample was made of PBMCs.

For the CDR3, the DNA is TGTGCCAGCAGCCAAAATCAGCCCCAGCATTTT. Its protein product is CASSQNQPQHF. The rearrangement uses TRBV28 and TRBJ1-5; unclear D gene. The V and J ends lost 6 bases and 4 bases respectively, with 4 bases between them. The germline gives CDR1 MDHEN, CDR2 SYDVKM. The CDR3 length is 11 residues.